The TCR beta chain described here comes from a study of yellow fever vaccine responses in identical twins (dated by TCRdb to 2016 to 2019). With respect to the entire study: Focusing on identical twins, the study followed the T cell clones that responded to the vaccine, and did so with precision. The research as a whole found: According to the authors, the vaccine-induced T cell response in identical twins seemed to be partly convergent and partly specific to each individual.

Via the germline V gene (reference sequence), CDR1 is SEHNR and CDR2 FQNEAQ. The CDR3 measures 12 amino acids from cysteine to phenylalanine. Kept here is only the CDR3 DNA, which spans 36 bases and is read in frame from base 1. Between the V and J ends, shortened by 7 bases and 0 bases respectively, the junction contains 4 bases. The library relied on RT-PCR. The sequencing machine was an Illumina HiSeq 2500. Clones were called with MiXCR by TCRdb after fastp trimmed the public reads at Q25, and only in-frame beta chains were retained. Each record represents a unique CDR3 protein, reported with the most common genes and DNA among its rows. The sample has 5,000 or so distinct CDR3 sequences on record, roughly nine tenths of them singletons. Roughly 2% of the sample goes to the ten largest clones. Regarding this clonotype: Which antigen it targets is not known. Base qualities are not provided; no much larger clone lies one nucleotide away.

The sample was T cells from blood (PBMCs), unsorted or a sorted subset (not recorded which), taken before or after yellow fever vaccination (not recorded which). This sequence was found in a woman under 30 who received the yellow fever vaccine. Donor details come from another sample of the same person, matched by shared clones. The chain is encoded by TRBV7-9 joined to TRBJ2-1; the D gene assignment is ambiguous. The CDR3 region: CASKNSYNEQFF. In nucleotide form, the sequence is TGTGCCAGCAAAAACTCCTACAATGAGCAGTTCTTC.